Following are 9 T cell receptor beta chains from one sample sequenced in a study of shared clonotypes between healthy human individuals (dated by TCRdb to between 2020 and 2021). Library method: the immunoSEQ multiplex PCR assay. Not all clones reach the TCRdb copy of this immuneACCESS table, which keeps in-frame sequences only. Checked studies attribute under half of the gap to unresolved V genes and leave the rest unexplained. The sample includes hundreds of thousands of clones, with roughly 97% observed a single time. The ten largest make up approximately 0.057% of the sample. The source material was naive CD4+ T cells sorted from blood. Sample cell subset or site, as interpreted from the label and publication: CD45RA+ positively selected. Receptors were obtained from a young woman in good health.

This chain joins TRBV2 and TRBJ1-2; TRBD1 is a possible D gene (6 bases). V was cut by 6 bases and J by 4 bases, with 12 bases left in between. The germline V gene encodes CDR1 SNHLY and CDR2 FYNNEI. The CDR3 extends over 13 amino acids. The CDR3 loop is CASRRDKPYGYTF. CDR3 sequence (DNA): TGTGCCAGCAGGCGGGACAAACCCTATGGCTACACCTTC.

The rearrangement joins TRBV6-5 to TRBJ2-7, with D possibly TRBD2 on 7 matching bases. This CDR3 has 14 residues. With 2 bases removed from V and 2 bases from J, the gap between germline ends came to 10 bases. CDR1 and CDR2 from the germline V gene are MNHEY and SVGAGI. CDR3 DNA sequence: TGTGCCAGCAGTTACAGGGAGGGGGCCTACGAGCAGTACTTC. Translation gives CASSYREGAYEQYF.

The rearrangement links TRBV15 to TRBJ2-1, with 13 bases fitting TRBD2. The CDR3 length is 15 residues. V was pared by 5 bases and J by 7 bases, with 5 bases of the junction left unmatched. Looked up from germline, CDR1 is LNHNV and CDR2 is YYDKDF (reference sequence). The CDR3 sequence: CATSRGTSGKNEQFF. CDR3 nucleotide sequence: TGTGCCACCAGCCGGGGGACTAGCGGGAAGAATGAGCAGTTCTTC. The complete variable domain, with remaining parts taken from reference TRBV15 and TRBJ2-1, reads DAMVIQNPRYQVTQFGKPVTLSCSQTLNHNVMYWYQQKSSQAPKLLFHYYDKDFNNEADTPDNFQSRRPNTSFCFLDIRSPGLGDTAMYLCATSRGTSGKNEQFFGPGTRLTVL.

The V call is TRBV2, the J call TRBJ2-3, with 12 positions matching TRBD2. Germline-derived CDR1 and CDR2 are SNHLY and FYNNEI. With V trimmed by 7 bases and J by 2 bases, 4 bases remained unmatched. This CDR3 has 15 amino acids. The DNA for the CDR3 is TGTGCCAGCATGGGGACTAGCGGGTACACAGATACGCAGTATTTT. Protein product: CASMGTSGYTDTQYF.

CDR3 nucleotide sequence: TGTGCCAGCAGCCTCGGAACTAACACTGAAGCTTTCTTT. Its protein is CASSLGTNTEAFF. This chain connects TRBV5-4 to TRBJ1-1, with unresolved D. Between the trimmed V and J ends, which lost 4 bases and 2 bases, there was a span of 9 bases. Germline V gives CDR1 SGHNT, CDR2 YYREEE (reference sequence). The CDR3 contains 13 residues. Full variable domain (remainder filled in from reference TRBV5-4 and TRBJ1-1): ETGVTQSPTHLIKTRGQQVTLRCSSQSGHNTVSWYQQALGQGPQFIFQYYREEENGRGNFPPRFSGLQFPNYSSELNVNALELDDSALYLCASSLGTNTEAFFGQGTRLTVV.

A single count supports this clone. The V gene is TRBV7-8, the J gene TRBJ1-2; 12 nucleotides match TRBD1. Germline V gene lookup returns CDR1 SGHVS and CDR2 FQNEAQ. V dropped 5 bases and J dropped 7; count of bases not matched to a gene: 5. The CDR3 totals 14 residues. The CDR3, as DNA: TGTGCCAGCAGCGGCCGGGACAGGGGGCTTGGCTACACCTTC. This sequence encodes CASSGRDRGLGYTF.

This rearrangement joins TRBV18 to TRBJ2-1; weak D call: TRBD1 (6 bases). The CDR3 has 17 amino acids. Looked up from germline, CDR1 is KGHSH and CDR2 is LQKENI. Between the trimmed V and J ends, which lost 4 bases and 0 bases, there was a span of 16 bases. The CDR3 DNA is TGTGCCAGCTCACAAGCAATAGGGACAACCTCCTACAATGAGCAGTTCTTC. As protein: CASSQAIGTTSYNEQFF.

This chain uses TRBV27 with TRBJ2-7; a possible D gene is TRBD2 (6 bases). The CDR3 sequence is 15 residues long. Looked up from germline, CDR1 is MNHEY and CDR2 is SMNVEV (reference sequence). The ends were cut back, 5 bases at V and 6 bases at J, with 20 bases in the middle. The CDR3 DNA reads as TGTGCCAGCAGTGAGGGTTTAAGCGGGCCTTCCGAGCAGTACTTC. Encoded protein: CASSEGLSGPSEQYF.

The rearrangement joins TRBV7-9 to TRBJ2-7; D possibly matches TRBD1 or TRBD2 (6 bases each). V was clipped by 8 bases and J by 6 bases, with 20 bases between them. The CDR3 loop spans 14 amino acids. From germline, CDR1 is SEHNR and CDR2 FQNEAQ (reference sequence). This chain's CDR3 is CASGDLWGAGEQYF. The DNA of the CDR3 is TGTGCCAGCGGCGATTTGTGGGGGGCTGGCGAGCAGTACTTC.